The subject of this entry is one T cell receptor beta chain. This record belongs to a study of shared clonotypes between healthy human individuals. Study in general: The study enrolled a couple of women and a few men aged 18 to 49.

The donors, all of them Caucasian adults, lived in Nashville, Tennessee. The CDR3 totals 16 residues. J gave up 0 bases and V 2 bases, and 5 bases lay outside the gene matches. Germline values: CDR1 SGHRS, CDR2 YFSETQ. Every subset's genomic DNA went evenly onto several immunoSEQ plates. When replicate PCRs were run on unsorted PBMC, they used approximately 300 ng DNA, some 33,000 T cell genomes. TCRdb keeps only in-frame clones here, not all; method: immunoSEQ multiplex PCR. This table has hundreds of thousands of clones, 75% to 85% appearing once. This chain uses TRBV5-1 with TRBJ2-5; TRBD2 agrees at 9 bases. This receptor was taken from a woman between 40 and 50 years old in good health. Some clones in this sample may be carry-over from other donors' samples. Source material: PBMCs. CDR3 bases: TGCGCCAGCAGCTTTTGGCTAGCGGGGCACCAAGAGACCCAGTACTTC. Residues: CASSFWLAGHQETQYF.